A selection of T cell receptor beta chains follows, all from one sample in a study of blood T cell repertoires in COVID-19. TCRdb's copy holds only in-frame clones and misses some; the assay was immunoSEQ multiplex PCR. Among about 140,000 clones listed, 84% were seen once. The specimen was PBMCs or T cells enriched from blood (not recorded which). The receptors originated from a man aged 35 to 55 with acute COVID-19. The CDR3 runs from the conserved cysteine through the conserved F or W. The order of the fields is V gene, D gene, J gene, clone size, CDR3 DNA, CDR3 protein. The D gene is left open where the match is weak. Size is omitted from some rows. Given values are once, few, many or a class for expanded clones.

TRBV9	TRBD1	TRBJ1-1	few	TGTGCCAGCAGCCTTGTGGGGCAGGGGGGTCGTACTGAAGCTTTCTTT	CASSLVGQGGRTEAFF
TRBV6-2/TRBV6-3	TRBD1	TRBJ2-3	NA	TGTGCCAGCAGTTATGACAGGGGGCGAGTTACGCAGTATTTT	CASSYDRGRVTQYF
TRBV9	NA	TRBJ2-7	few	TGTGCCAGCAGCGTAGAGGGGGTCGGCGAGCAGTACTTC	CASSVEGVGEQYF
TRBV5-4	NA	TRBJ2-7	NA	TGTGCCAGCAGCCGAGTCCCGGGGAAGACCTACGAGCAGTACTTC	CASSRVPGKTYEQYF
TRBV7-9	NA	TRBJ2-7	NA	TGTGCCAGCAGCACCTGGGACACCCTCGAGCAGTACTTC	CASSTWDTLEQYF
TRBV9	TRBD2	TRBJ2-5	NA	TGTGCCAGCAGCGTAGCCGGGACTAGTCAAGAGACCCAGTACTTC	CASSVAGTSQETQYF
TRBV19	NA	TRBJ1-1	few	TGTGCCAGTAGTAAGCTCCCAACGCAAGGGGACACTGAAGCTTTCTTT	CASSKLPTQGDTEAFF
TRBV7-7	TRBD2	TRBJ2-2	NA	TGTGCCAGCAGCCCTGAACTAGCGGCGAACACCGGGGAGCTGTTTTTT	CASSPELAANTGELFF
TRBV7-8	TRBD1	TRBJ1-6	once	TGTGCCAGCAGCTTAGTATTCCCAGAGACAGGGGGCTTGTATAATTCACCCCTCCACTTT	CASSLVFPETGGLYNSPLHF
TRBV7-2	TRBD2	TRBJ2-3	NA	TGTGCCAGCAGCCGTACTAGCGGGGGTGATACGCAGTATTTT	CASSRTSGGDTQYF
TRBV4-2	TRBD1	TRBJ1-5	few	TGTGCCAGCAGCCGCACAGGGGGCGGAGGCAATCAGCCCCAGCATTTT	CASSRTGGGGNQPQHF
TRBV19	NA	TRBJ1-6	NA	TGTGCCAGTACCCTAACGGGGGGCTCTAATTCACCCCTCCACTTT	CASTLTGGSNSPLHF
TRBV28	TRBD1	TRBJ2-2	NA	TGTGCCAGCAGTCCACAAGACAGGGGCGGGCTGTTTTTT	CASSPQDRGGLFF
TRBV6-1	TRBD2	TRBJ2-5	NA	TGTGCCAGCAGTGAAGGGGCAGCGGGGTACCAGACCCAGTACTTC	CASSEGAAGYQTQYF
TRBV19	TRBD1	TRBJ1-4	once	TGTGCCAGTAGTAAAGAGGGACAGGGGAATGAAAAACTGTTTTTT	CASSKEGQGNEKLFF
TRBV6-5	TRBD1	TRBJ2-3	once	TGTGCCAGCAGTTACTCGAGACAGGGGGCCGCAGATACGCAGTATTTT	CASSYSRQGAADTQYF
TRBV4-3	TRBD2	TRBJ2-1	NA	TGCGCCAGCAGCCCCGGGACTAGCGGGTACAATGAGCAGTTCTTC	CASSPGTSGYNEQFF
TRBV4-3	NA	TRBJ1-6	NA	TGCGCCAGCAGCCCTGTCCCGGGGGTTTCACCCCTCCACTTT	CASSPVPGVSPLHF
TRBV15	NA	TRBJ2-7	NA	TGTGCCACCAGCAGAGATCGAAGCGCTAGCTCCTACGAGCAGTACTTC	CATSRDRSASSYEQYF
TRBV29-1	NA	TRBJ2-1	NA	TGCAGCGTTGAGTCTAGGGGCCGGAGCTCCTACAATGAGCAGTTCTTC	CSVESRGRSSYNEQFF
TRBV10-3	NA	TRBJ1-6	NA	TGTGCCATCAGTGAGTCAGGCCAGAGCGGGGCATCAGATTCACCCCTCCACTTT	CAISESGQSGASDSPLHF
TRBV3-1/TRBV3-2	TRBD2	TRBJ2-3	NA	TGTGCCAGCAGCCACCGACTAGCGGACGACACAGATACGCAGTATTTT	CASSHRLADDTDTQYF
TRBV3-1/TRBV3-2	NA	TRBJ1-1	NA	TGTGCCAGCAGCCACGAAAGGAGGACTGAAGCTTTCTTT	CASSHERRTEAFF
TRBV9	NA	TRBJ1-4	NA	TGTGCCAGCAGCGTAGCGGGGGACGAAAAACTGTTTTTT	CASSVAGDEKLFF
TRBV15	NA	TRBJ2-5	NA	TGTGCCACCAGCAGTCCGAGGCGTCAAGAGACCCAGTACTTC	CATSSPRRQETQYF
TRBV2	NA	TRBJ2-5	NA	TGTGCCAGCAACTTTCCGGGGAGCCAAGAGACCCAGTACTTC	CASNFPGSQETQYF
TRBV6-5	NA	TRBJ2-5	NA	TGTGCCATACGGGACTACCAAGAGACCCAGTACTTC	CAIRDYQETQYF
TRBV10-3	NA	TRBJ2-2	once	TGTGCCACCGTGGAGACAGGAGCCACCGGGGAGCTGTTTTTT	CATVETGATGELFF
TRBV10-1	NA	TRBJ2-5	few	TGCGCCAGCAGTGAAAGGGCTAGCGACCAAGAGACCCAGTACTTC	CASSERASDQETQYF
TRBV7-6	NA	TRBJ1-6	NA	TGTGCCAGCAGCTTAGACTCGGGATATAATTCACCCCTCCACTTT	CASSLDSGYNSPLHF
TRBV4-2	NA	TRBJ2-2	NA	TGTGCCAGCAGCCAAGATAAAGCTAACACCGGGGAGCTGTTTTTT	CASSQDKANTGELFF
TRBV19	NA	TRBJ2-7	NA	TGTGCCAGTAGTCCCCGGGAGACGCAATACGAGCAGTACTTC	CASSPRETQYEQYF
TRBV5-1	TRBD2	TRBJ2-6	NA	TGCGCCAGCAGCTCCTCGGGGGTAGCGGGACTAATCTCTGGGGCCAACGTCCTGACTTTC	CASSSSGVAGLISGANVLTF
TRBV5-3	NA	TRBJ1-6	NA	TGTGCCAGAAGCCGTAGACTCACGCGGGATAATTCACCCCTCCACTTT	CARSRRLTRDNSPLHF
TRBV27	NA	TRBJ2-6	NA	TGTGCCAGCAGCCCCGGGTCTGGGGCCAACGTCCTGACTTTC	CASSPGSGANVLTF
TRBV28	TRBD1	TRBJ1-2	NA	TGTGCCAGCAGTTTTCGAGGGGGCGACTATGGCTACACCTTC	CASSFRGGDYGYTF
TRBV28	NA	TRBJ2-1	once	TGTGCCAGCAGTTACCTCCCGGGGACTGGTTCCTACAATGAGCAGTTCTTC	CASSYLPGTGSYNEQFF
TRBV28	TRBD1	TRBJ2-7	NA	TGTGCCAGCAGAACCCCAGGACAGGGGACTTACGAGCAGTACTTC	CASRTPGQGTYEQYF
TRBV7-9	TRBD2	TRBJ2-1	NA	TGTGCCATCCAAAGCGGGACCAGTTACAATGAGCAGTTCTTC	CAIQSGTSYNEQFF
TRBV5-1	TRBD2	TRBJ2-2	NA	TGCGCCAGCAGCTTGGTAGCGGGAGAGGGCACCGGGGAGCTGTTTTTT	CASSLVAGEGTGELFF
TRBV7-9	TRBD1	TRBJ2-7	once	TGTGCCAGCAGCTTGCGGACAGGGGGCGCCGAGCAGTACTTC	CASSLRTGGAEQYF
TRBV25-1	TRBD1	TRBJ2-7	NA	TGTGCCAGCAGTTTAACAGGGGGCGAGCAGTACTTC	CASSLTGGEQYF
TRBV4-1	NA	TRBJ1-5	NA	TGCGCCAGCAGCCTTGGCCCCTCTGCGGGATTGGAGCCCCAGCATTTT	CASSLGPSAGLEPQHF
TRBV28	TRBD1	TRBJ1-4	NA	TGTGCCAGCAGCCAACAGGGGGGACAGGGGGGCATTAATGAAAAACTGTTTTTT	CASSQQGGQGGINEKLFF
TRBV3-1/TRBV3-2	NA	TRBJ2-1	once	TGTGCCAGCAGCCGCTCCGGGACAAGTTACAATGAGCAGTTCTTC	CASSRSGTSYNEQFF
TRBV27	NA	TRBJ1-1	NA	TGTGCCAGCAGTTTCGGACTCAACACTGAAGCTTTCTTT	CASSFGLNTEAFF
TRBV27	NA	TRBJ1-1	NA	TGTGCCAGCAACCAGGGTTTTGGGGACACTGAAGCTTTCTTT	CASNQGFGDTEAFF
TRBV4-1	NA	TRBJ1-1	NA	TGCGCCAGCAGCCCGGGACAAAACACTGAAGCTTTCTTT	CASSPGQNTEAFF
TRBV7-2	TRBD2	TRBJ2-5	NA	TGTGCCAGCAGCTTACAGACTAGCGGTAGGGAGACCCAGTACTTC	CASSLQTSGRETQYF
TRBV18	TRBD1	TRBJ1-2	NA	TGTGCCAGCTCACCCGGGGGACAGTTCTATGGCTACACCTTC	CASSPGGQFYGYTF
TRBV2	NA	TRBJ2-5	NA	TGTGCCAGCAGTGATCCAGGGACCCAGTACTTC	CASSDPGTQYF
TRBV5-4	NA	TRBJ1-2	NA	TGTGCCAGCAGCTCAAACTATGGCTACACCTTC	CASSSNYGYTF
TRBV10-3	NA	TRBJ2-5	NA	TGTGCCATCAGTGAGTCCAGGGCTAACCAACAAGAGACCCAGTACTTC	CAISESRANQQETQYF
TRBV27	NA	TRBJ1-1	NA	TGTGCCAGCAGTTTCAGCCCAGGGCTCGTCACTGAAGCTTTCTTT	CASSFSPGLVTEAFF
TRBV28	NA	TRBJ1-2	NA	TGTGCCAGCAGTTCGGTCGGGACGGGAGATTTTGGTTCTAACTATGGCTACACCTTC	CASSSVGTGDFGSNYGYTF
TRBV29-1	TRBD2	TRBJ2-1	NA	TGCAGCGTCCAACACCACCGACCTCAGGGAGGGAGGATATACAATGAGCAGTTCTTC	CSVQHHRPQGGRIYNEQFF
TRBV28	TRBD1	TRBJ2-1	NA	TGTGCCAGCAGCCGGCCGGGACAGGGATTGGATGAGCAGTTCTTC	CASSRPGQGLDEQFF